Sequencing of this T cell receptor beta chain was carried out in a study of cytomegalovirus exposure and HLA in healthy donors. Study-wide context: HLA-typed donors were the source of tens of millions of unique TCRs held in an early data release. Study-wide points: Confirmation in vitro established that a few CMV-associated chains were specific for CMV antigens. It was only CMV serostatus that was available as immune exposure information.

V was pared by 3 bases and J by 5 bases, with 17 bases between. CDR3 length: 15 amino acids. CDR1 is MNHEY and CDR2 is SMNVEV in the germline V gene (reference sequence). About this clone itself: Its specificity is unknown.

With 60 Vbeta and 13 Jbeta primers, the PCR was carried out. TCRdb's copy holds only in-frame clones and misses some; the assay was immunoSEQ multiplex PCR. The sample consists of about 59,000 clones, over 70% of them appearing once. Sequenced input: PBMCs. V gene TRBV27 combines with J gene TRBJ2-7; D perhaps matches TRBD1 (6 bases). The origin of this receptor is a woman aged 40 to 50 in good health and CMV-seronegative. The CDR3 nucleotides are TGTGCCAGCAGTTTTCCGGGTCAGGGGCCCCACGAGCAGTACTTC. Its translation: CASSFPGQGPHEQYF.